This entry describes one T cell receptor beta chain. Participants were aged about 18 to 90 years from approximately 24 US areas. Recovered participants had two consecutive negative NP/OP PCR tests, healthcare professional clearance, or symptom resolution. The sample belongs to a study of blood T cell repertoires in COVID-19. The repertoire was sequenced with immunoSEQ multiplex PCR; TCRdb's copy has only in-frame clones and lacks some. The data hold roughly 300,000 clones, with 92% observed a single time. The CDR3 consists of 15 residues. V dropped 2 bases and J dropped 9; count of bases not matched to a gene: 9. Looked up from germline, CDR1 is SGHRS and CDR2 is YFSETQ.

Sequencing was carried out using PBMCs or T cells enriched from blood (not recorded which). The receptor was derived from a woman in her twenties or thirties who had recovered from COVID-19. The chain couples TRBV5-1 to TRBJ2-1, with TRBD2 matching over 9 bases. CDR3 sequence: CASSFALAGPLEQFF. DNA for the CDR3: TGCGCCAGCAGCTTCGCACTAGCGGGCCCTCTTGAGCAGTTCTTC.